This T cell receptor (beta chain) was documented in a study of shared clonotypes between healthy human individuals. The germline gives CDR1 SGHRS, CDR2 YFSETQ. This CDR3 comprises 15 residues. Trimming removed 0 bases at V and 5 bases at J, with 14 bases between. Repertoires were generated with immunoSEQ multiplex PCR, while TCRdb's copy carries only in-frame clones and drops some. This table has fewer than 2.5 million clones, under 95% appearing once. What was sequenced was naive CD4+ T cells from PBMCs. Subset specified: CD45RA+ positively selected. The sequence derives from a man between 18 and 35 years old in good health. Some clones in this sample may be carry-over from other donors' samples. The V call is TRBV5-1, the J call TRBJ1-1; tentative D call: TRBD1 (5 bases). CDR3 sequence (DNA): TGCGCCAGCAGCTTGGGCGCCGGGGCTGATACTGAAGCTTTCTTT. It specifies CASSLGAGADTEAFF. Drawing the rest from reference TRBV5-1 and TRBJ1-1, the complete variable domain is KAGVTQTPRYLIKTRGQQVTLSCSPISGHRSVSWYQQTPGQGLQFLFEYFSETQRNKGNFPGRFSGRQFSNSRSEMNVSTLELGDSALYLCASSLGAGADTEAFFGQGTRLTVV.